This entry lists 13 T cell receptor beta chains sequenced from one sample in a study of blood T cells in healthy people across ages (dated by TCRdb to 2015 to 2017). Library preparation employed 5' RACE. This sample was sequenced with an Illumina HiSeq 2500. The second PCR ran for roughly 7 to 11 cycles and used a J-beta primer mix along with a sample-barcoded 5' primer. TCRdb trimmed the raw reads at Q25, called clones with MiXCR and kept productive beta chains. Rows matching on CDR3 protein sequence are summarized as one entry with the most common DNA and genes. This sample gives 550,000 to 750,000 distinct CDR3 sequences in total; 20% to 25% of them show up just once. The ten largest account for roughly 3.7% of the sample. The specimen was blood. These receptors originate from a man between 65 and 85 years old in good health.

This rearrangement joins TRBV4-1 to TRBJ2-1; D uncertain. V was trimmed by 5 bases and J by 11 bases, leaving 10 bases between them. The CDR3 consists of 11 residues. Germline CDR1 MGHRA, CDR2 YSYEKL. The chain's CDR3 is CASSTGHQQFF. CDR3 in DNA: TGCGCCAGCAGCACTGGGCATCAGCAGTTCTTC.

The genes are TRBV5-6 and TRBJ2-3; 8 nucleotides align to TRBD2. There are 15 residues in the CDR3. With V trimmed by 5 bases and J by 2 bases, 7 bases remained unmatched. Germline-derived CDR1 and CDR2 are SGHDT and YYEEEE. The CDR3 nucleotides are TGTGCCAGCAGTTTCGGAGCGGGAGACACAGATACGCAGTATTTT. As protein: CASSFGAGDTDTQYF.

This clonotype was seen only a few times. The chain combines TRBV20-1 with TRBJ2-5; D assignment may be TRBD1 or TRBD2 (6 bases each). Germline-derived CDR1 and CDR2 are DFQATT and SNEGSKA (reference sequence). This CDR3 has 15 residues. The V and J ends lost 2 bases and 5 bases respectively, with 18 bases between them. The CDR3 DNA reads TGCAGTGCTAGACCTAATAGGGGGGTCCGGGAGACCCAGTACTTC. Translation gives CSARPNRGVRETQYF.

This chain links TRBV7-9 with TRBJ2-6; TRBD1 is a possible D gene (6 bases). Germline CDR1 reads SEHNR; CDR2 reads FQNEAQ (reference sequence). V lost 6 bases, J lost 4 bases, and 13 bases lay in between. The CDR3 runs to 15 residues. The CDR3 is CASRQTGSGANVLTF. CDR3 DNA: TGTGCCAGCAGACAAACAGGGTCAGGGGCCAACGTCCTGACTTTC.

The sample holds a few counts of this clonotype. The chain is built from TRBV6-6 and TRBJ2-4; 7 bases map to TRBD1. The CDR3 length is 17 residues. Per the germline V gene, CDR1 is MNHNY and CDR2 is SVGAGI (reference sequence). V shed 6 bases and J 0 bases; nucleotides not matched to a gene: 11. The CDR3 here is CASSPFRDRVAKNIQYF. The CDR3 DNA follows: TGTGCCAGCAGCCCGTTCCGGGACAGAGTAGCCAAAAACATTCAGTACTTC.

V is TRBV29-1 and J is TRBJ1-3; D uncertain. With 1 base removed from V and 4 bases from J, the gap between germline ends came to 2 bases. Germline values: CDR1 SQVTM, CDR2 ANQGSEA. The CDR3 length is 11 residues. The CDR3, as DNA: TGCAGCGTTGAAGGGGGAAACACCATATATTTT. Translating gives CSVEGGNTIYF.

This clonotype was observed a few times. CDR3: CASSYFSRTPGELFF. The CDR3, as DNA: TGTGCCAGCAGTTACTTTTCACGAACCCCTGGGGAGCTGTTTTTT. The V call is TRBV6-5, the J call TRBJ2-2; D is undetermined. The CDR3 covers 15 residues. Trimming stripped 1 base from V and 8 bases from J, with 14 bases between. From germline, CDR1 is MNHEY and CDR2 SVGAGI.

The V call is TRBV19, the J call TRBJ1-2; TRBD1 might be the D (6 bases). The CDR3 has 14 amino acids. Germline V gives CDR1 LNHDA, CDR2 SQIVND (reference sequence). Trimming cost V 3 bases and J 4 bases, with 12 bases left between them. This CDR3 reads CASSMGTIFYGYTF. The CDR3 DNA reads TGTGCCAGTAGTATGGGGACAATCTTCTATGGCTACACCTTC.

In its sample, this clonotype was seen a few times. The chain carries TRBV6-5 and TRBJ2-1, with 8 bases fitting TRBD2. Germline-derived CDR1 and CDR2 are MNHEY and SVGAGI. V lost 8 bases, J lost 2 bases, and 2 bases stayed unmatched. CDR3 length: 13 residues. The CDR3 bases are TGTGCCAGCCGGGGGGGCCCCTACAATGAGCAGTTCTTC. It codes for CASRGGPYNEQFF.

This clonotype was observed a few times. V usage is TRBV20-1 and J usage is TRBJ2-3; the match to TRBD2 covers 11 bases. CDR1 DFQATT and CDR2 SNEGSKA come from the germline V gene (reference sequence). The CDR3 is made up of 15 amino acids. V lost 5 bases, J lost 6 bases, and 10 bases stayed unmatched. Here the CDR3 reads CSAPRTSGWRDTQYF. The CDR3 nucleotides are TGCAGTGCTCCCCGGACTAGCGGGTGGAGGGATACGCAGTATTTT.

This clonotype was detected only a few times. The rearrangement joins TRBV29-1 to TRBJ2-5, with a weak D call TRBD2 (7 bases). Matching the DNA end better, TRBJ2-1 makes the J call doubtful. Germline V lookup: CDR1 SQVTM, CDR2 ANQGSEA. The CDR3 has 14 residues. CDR3 loop: CSVGGGGLSNEQFF. CDR3 DNA: TGCAGCGTGGGAGGGGGGGGCTTGAGCAATGAGCAGTTCTTC.

The chain is built from TRBV12-3 or TRBV12-4 and TRBJ2-1; 9 bases align to TRBD2. This CDR3 has 14 amino acids. V lost 6 bases to trimming and J lost 7 bases; unmatched junction nucleotides: 7. The CDR3 DNA follows: TGTGCCAGCAGCCCCGTGCTAGCGGGAAATGAGCAGTTCTTC. Translated, it gives CASSPVLAGNEQFF.

V is TRBV2 and J is TRBJ2-1; D perhaps matches TRBD2 (6 bases). V shed 3 bases and J shed 7 bases, with 10 bases lying between them. Germline values: CDR1 SNHLY, CDR2 FYNNEI. This CDR3 has 13 residues. This CDR3 reads CASSDNLANEQFF. The CDR3 DNA follows: TGTGCCAGCAGTGATAATCTAGCGAATGAGCAGTTCTTC.